One sample yielded the 16 T cell receptor beta chains listed below, sequenced in a study of cytomegalovirus exposure and HLA in healthy donors. The PCR used 60 Vbeta and 13 Jbeta primers. TCRdb's copy holds only in-frame clones and misses some; the assay was immunoSEQ multiplex PCR. This sample has almost 200,000 clones; more than 75% occur once, and the top ten carry 0.35% to 0.5%. Sequencing was carried out using PBMCs. Receptors originate from a male donor in good health and CMV-seropositive.

This clone came up a few times. The genes are TRBV7-9 and TRBJ2-7; 9 nucleotides agree with TRBD1. The junction had 8 bases not matched to a gene; V was cut back by 4 bases and J by 4 bases. Germline CDR1 reads SEHNR; CDR2 reads FQNEAQ (reference sequence). The CDR3 has 15 amino acids. The CDR3 DNA is TGTGCCAGCAGCTCGGACAGGGGAAATGGGTACGAGCAGTACTTC. Its protein product is CASSSDRGNGYEQYF.

The gene calls are TRBV7-8 and TRBJ2-4; no clear D. Trimming took off 1 base at V and 7 bases at J, with 8 bases between the two ends. The CDR3 is 13 residues long. Germline CDR1 and CDR2: SGHVS and FQNEAQ. In DNA form, the CDR3 reads TGTGCCAGCAGCTTAGGGCGGTTTAACATTCAGTACTTC. Translating it yields CASSLGRFNIQYF.

The rearrangement joins TRBV27 to TRBJ1-1; 12 bases match TRBD1. The CDR3 is made up of 15 amino acids. The germline V gene has CDR1 MNHEY and CDR2 SMNVEV (reference sequence). V was pared by 2 bases and J by 8 bases, with 6 bases of the junction left unmatched. For the CDR3, the DNA is TGTGCCAGCAGTTTAGGGTCTGGGACAGGGGGCGAAGCTTTCTTT. Translation: CASSLGSGTGGEAFF.

The gene calls are TRBV7-9 and TRBJ1-1; D gene uncertain. V dropped 5 bases and J dropped 2 bases, with 15 bases sitting between them. Germline assignment: CDR1 SEHNR and CDR2 FQNEAQ (reference sequence). CDR3 length: 15 residues. The CDR3: CASSPLAGLNTEAFF. The DNA for the CDR3 is TGTGCCAGCAGCCCCCTGGCAGGTTTAAACACTGAAGCTTTCTTT.

The rearrangement joins TRBV30 to TRBJ1-2; D is undetermined. The CDR3 extends over 13 amino acids. From germline, CDR1 is GTSNPN and CDR2 SVGIG (reference sequence). Trimming removed 4 bases from V and 0 bases from J, with 9 bases in between. CDR3 sequence (DNA): TGTGCCTGGACCGCAGGCTCTAACTATGGCTACACCTTC. It yields the protein CAWTAGSNYGYTF.

The chain has TRBV7-9 and TRBJ1-4, with TRBD1 matching 8 bases. The CDR3 has 14 residues. The V segment lost 5 bases and the J segment 7 bases; nucleotides outside the gene matches: 6. The V gene's germline CDR1 is SEHNR and CDR2 FQNEAQ (reference sequence). The CDR3 bases are TGTGCCAGCAGCGGGCGACAGGGGACTGAAAAACTGTTTTTT. Encoded protein: CASSGRQGTEKLFF.

The sample holds one count of this clone. The rearrangement uses TRBV7-9 and TRBJ1-4; the D is unclear. Germline lookup yields CDR1 SEHNR and CDR2 FQNEAQ (reference sequence). This CDR3 comprises 14 residues. Between the trimmed V and J ends, which lost 5 bases and 8 bases, there was a span of 15 bases. The CDR3 here is CASSPPLREEKLFF. Here the CDR3 DNA reads TGTGCCAGCAGCCCCCCACTGCGCGAGGAAAAACTGTTTTTT.

This clone was counted only a few times. The V gene is TRBV10-3, the J gene TRBJ1-5, with TRBD1 as a possible D gene (5 bases). CDR1 is ENHRY, CDR2 SYGVKD, per germline. V was clipped by 6 bases and J by 1 base, with 16 bases between them. This CDR3 spans 16 amino acids. Here the CDR3 DNA reads TGTGCCATCAGCGACGACAGACTGCCAAGCAATCAGCCCCAGCATTTT. Protein sequence: CAISDDRLPSNQPQHF.

The rearrangement joins TRBV29-1 to TRBJ2-7, with TRBD1 identical over 9 bases. The CDR3 has 15 residues. Germline CDR1 is SQVTM and CDR2 is ANQGSEA. Germline trimming cut 0 bases from V and 7 bases from J; bases unmatched to any gene: 10. CDR3 amino acids: CSVEETGTGHGEQYF. CDR3 DNA sequence: TGCAGCGTTGAAGAAACCGGGACAGGGCACGGGGAGCAGTACTTC.

Here the CDR3 DNA reads TGTGCCAGTAGTCGGGGGGGGCCTAATGAAAAACTGTTTTTT. This encodes CASSRGGPNEKLFF. This sequence joins TRBV19 and TRBJ1-4, with D maybe TRBD1 (6 bases). The CDR3 is 14 amino acids. Per the germline V gene, CDR1 is LNHDA and CDR2 is SQIVND (reference sequence). Trimming pared 5 bases from V and 3 bases from J, leaving 10 bases between.

The CDR3 loop is CASSTSSVRLSGANVLTF. The CDR3 coding sequence is TGTGCCAGCAGTACCTCCTCGGTTAGACTCTCTGGGGCCAACGTCCTGACTTTC. The V call is TRBV25-1, the J call TRBJ2-6; D is unclear. The CDR3 consists of 18 residues. Between the trimmed V and J ends, which lost 5 bases and 0 bases, there was a span of 17 bases. CDR1 is MGHDK, CDR2 SYGVNS, per germline. Full variable domain (outside the CDR3, taken from reference TRBV25-1 and TRBJ2-6): EADIYQTPRYLVIGTGKKITLECSQTMGHDKMYWYQQDPGMELHLIHYSYGVNSTEKGDLSSESTVSRIRTEHFPLTLESARPSHTSQYLCASSTSSVRLSGANVLTFGAGSRLTVL.

CDR3 amino acids: CASGQVAGNTIYF. In DNA, the CDR3 is TGTGCCAGCGGACAGGTTGCAGGAAACACCATATATTTT. The J gene is TRBJ1-3, the V gene TRBV19, with 7 nucleotides matching TRBD1. Germline CDR1 is LNHDA and CDR2 is SQIVND (reference sequence). With V trimmed by 9 bases and J by 4 bases, 6 bases remained unmatched. The CDR3 extends over 13 amino acids.

There are a few counts of this clone. The chain joins TRBV2 to TRBJ1-1, with TRBD1 identical over 8 bases. V was pared by 5 bases and J by 5 bases, with 4 bases of the junction left unmatched. Germline V gene sequence: CDR1 SNHLY, CDR2 FYNNEI. The CDR3 contains 13 residues. The CDR3 region has the DNA TGTGCCAGCAGTAACAGGGGGAGGACTGAAGCTTTCTTT. Translated, it gives CASSNRGRTEAFF.

This chain links TRBV7-2 with TRBJ1-5; a possible D gene is TRBD1 (6 bases). Germline V gene sequence: CDR1 SGHTA, CDR2 FQGNSA. With 2 bases removed from V and 4 bases from J, the gap between germline ends came to 9 bases. This CDR3 spans 14 amino acids. The CDR3 DNA follows: TGTGCCAGCAGCTTATTCCAGGGGAATCAGCCCCAGCATTTT. Translation gives CASSLFQGNQPQHF.

The rearrangement links TRBV7-6 to TRBJ1-1; no reliable D call. Germline loops: CDR1 SGHVS, CDR2 FNYEAQ. The length of the CDR3 is 13 residues. V was pared by 5 bases and J by 4 bases, with 11 bases between. CDR3 DNA sequence: TGTGCCAGCAGCGAAGTCATCGGCACTGAAGCTTTCTTT. Translation: CASSEVIGTEAFF.

The chain carries TRBV7-6 and TRBJ2-1; a weak D match, TRBD2 (6 bases). The CDR3 length is 15 residues. V was shortened by 5 bases and J by 2 bases, with 13 bases between the two germline ends. Germline values: CDR1 SGHVS, CDR2 FNYEAQ. This CDR3 reads CASSEISGPYNEQFF. The CDR3 DNA reads TGTGCCAGCAGCGAAATTAGCGGTCCCTACAATGAGCAGTTCTTC.